One sample yielded the 10 T cell receptor beta chains listed below, sequenced in a study of blood T cell repertoires in COVID-19. Measured with immunoSEQ multiplex PCR; TCRdb has only the in-frame clones, and not every one. The sample carries 50,000 to 65,000 clones, about nine tenths recorded once. The sequencing input was peripheral blood. The receptors derive from a man aged 50 to 60 with active COVID-19.

This clone showed up just a few times. The chain carries TRBV5-1 and TRBJ1-1, with D tentatively TRBD1 (5 bases). Germline CDR1 reads SGHRS; CDR2 reads YFSETQ. The CDR3 contains 14 residues. Trimming cost V 3 bases and J 1 base, with 10 bases left between them. CDR3 amino acids: CASSSYTGNTEAFF. The CDR3 DNA reads as TGCGCCAGCAGCTCCTATACAGGGAACACTGAAGCTTTCTTT.

This clone was detected only a few times. The rearrangement links TRBV19 to TRBJ2-7, with 11 bases fitting TRBD1. The ends lost 2 bases at V and 5 bases at J; junction bases unmatched: 5. The germline V gene has CDR1 LNHDA and CDR2 SQIVND (reference sequence). This CDR3 has 15 amino acids. The CDR3 sequence: CASSITGTGGNEQYF. CDR3 coding DNA: TGTGCCAGTAGTATAACCGGGACAGGGGGTAACGAGCAGTACTTC.

This clone was recorded once. V is TRBV7-2 and J is TRBJ2-7; 8 bases are shared with TRBD2. The CDR3 contains 18 residues. Germline V gives CDR1 SGHTA, CDR2 FQGNSA. V dropped 5 bases and J dropped 2; count of bases not matched to a gene: 17. CDR3 sequence (DNA): TGTGCCAGCAGCCTCAGTACTAGCGGATTACTAAAGACCTACGAGCAGTACTTC. It translates to CASSLSTSGLLKTYEQYF.

This chain links TRBV5-5 with TRBJ1-5; 9 positions agree with TRBD1. This CDR3 spans 16 amino acids. J was trimmed by 5 bases and V by 5 bases; bases with no gene match: 11. Germline-derived CDR1 and CDR2 are SGHKS and YYEKEE (reference sequence). CDR3 nucleotides: TGTGCCAGCAGGGCCGGGACAGGGCGGTACGATCAGCCCCAGCATTTT. It specifies CASRAGTGRYDQPQHF.

The chain links TRBV6-5 to TRBJ1-2; maybe TRBD1 (6 bases). Germline lookup yields CDR1 MNHEY and CDR2 SVGAGI. The CDR3 contains 12 residues. With 10 bases removed from V and 8 bases from J, the gap between germline ends came to 17 bases. The DNA of the CDR3 is TGTGCCACCCGACCAGGGGAACGGGGCTACACCTTC. Translating it yields CATRPGERGYTF.

This chain joins TRBV29-1 and TRBJ2-2; perhaps TRBD1 as D (5 bases). Germline CDR1 is SQVTM and CDR2 is ANQGSEA. The CDR3 consists of 12 residues. Trimming took 4 bases from V and 3 from J, leaving 6 bases between them. This CDR3 reads CSVGQYTGELFF. CDR3 nucleotides: TGCAGCGTTGGACAGTACACCGGGGAGCTGTTTTTT.

The chain carries TRBV5-5 and TRBJ1-5; TRBD1 might be the D (5 bases). Trimming pared 5 bases from V and 0 bases from J, leaving 24 bases between. This CDR3 has 19 residues. Germline loops: CDR1 SGHKS, CDR2 YYEKEE (reference sequence). The DNA for the CDR3 is TGTGCCAGCAGTCGGAGGTACACGGGGGGGAGTTATAGCAATCAGCCCCAGCATTTT. Protein product: CASSRRYTGGSYSNQPQHF.

This chain links TRBV29-1 with TRBJ1-5; 9 nucleotides agree with TRBD1. The CDR3 totals 13 residues. V lost 4 bases, J lost 7 bases, and 5 bases stayed unmatched. Germline V gene lookup returns CDR1 SQVTM and CDR2 ANQGSEA. For the CDR3, the DNA is TGCAGCGTTGGGGACAGGGTAAGACAGCCCCAGCATTTT. Its protein product is CSVGDRVRQPQHF. Supplemented by reference TRBV29-1 and TRBJ1-5, the full variable domain reads SAVISQKPSRDICQRGTSLTIQCQVDSQVTMMFWYRQQPGQSLTLIATANQGSEATYESGFVIDKFPISRPNLTFSTLTVSNMSPEDSSIYLCSVGDRVRQPQHFGDGTRLSIL.

This clone was picked up a small number of times. The chain is built from TRBV5-1 and TRBJ1-2; 7 positions agree with TRBD1. Trimming removed 4 bases from V and 4 bases from J; junction bases left unmatched: 1. Looked up from germline, CDR1 is SGHRS and CDR2 is YFSETQ. CDR3 length: 12 amino acids. CDR3 in DNA: TGCGCCAGCAGCCGGGACAGCTATGGCTACACCTTC. This translates into CASSRDSYGYTF. The whole variable domain, remainder taken from reference TRBV5-1 and TRBJ1-2, is KAGVTQTPRYLIKTRGQQVTLSCSPISGHRSVSWYQQTPGQGLQFLFEYFSETQRNKGNFPGRFSGRQFSNSRSEMNVSTLELGDSALYLCASSRDSYGYTFGSGTRLTVV.

The rearrangement links TRBV7-2 to TRBJ2-5, with a tentative D call TRBD1 (6 bases). This CDR3 is 16 amino acids long. The V and J ends lost 1 base and 5 bases respectively, with 17 bases between them. Looked up from germline, CDR1 is SGHTA and CDR2 is FQGNSA. The CDR3 DNA reads TGTGCCAGCAGCTTAGTGGGGGCTTCCCTTGGGGAGACCCAGTACTTC. This translates into CASSLVGASLGETQYF. Full variable domain (missing parts from reference TRBV7-2 and TRBJ2-5): GAGVSQSPSNKVTEKGKDVELRCDPISGHTALYWYRQSLGQGLEFLIYFQGNSAPDKSGLPSDRFSAERTGGSVSTLTIQRTQQEDSAVYLCASSLVGASLGETQYFGPGTRLLVL.